Shown below are 26 T cell receptor beta chains from a single sample sequenced in a study of coeliac disease. Whole-study results and caveats: Active celiac intraepithelial and lamina propria samples had lower TRB and TRG clonality than control samples.

For these receptors, no antigen is known. Libraries were prepared by immunoSEQ multiplex PCR; TCRdb keeps only in-frame clonotypes and omits some of them. The sample has 3,600 or so clones, approximately 68% seen once. Material for sequencing was intraepithelial lymphocytes from the gut. These receptors all come from a woman aged 60-75 years with active celiac disease.

The chain employs TRBV7-6 and TRBJ2-5, with 10 bases lining up with TRBD2. Germline V gene sequence: CDR1 SGHVS, CDR2 FNYEAQ. V lost 0 bases to trimming and J lost 4 bases; unmatched junction nucleotides: 2. The CDR3 is 15 residues long. DNA of the CDR3: TGTGCCAGCAGCTTAGCGGCTAGCGGGGGAGAGACCCAGTACTTC. This encodes CASSLAASGGETQYF.

Only a few counts were recorded for this clone. The rearrangement uses TRBV30 and TRBJ2-2; 7 bases agree with TRBD1. Germline V gives CDR1 GTSNPN, CDR2 SVGIG (reference sequence). This CDR3 comprises 15 residues. The V and J ends lost 3 bases and 4 bases, in that order; junction bases with no gene match: 8. CDR3 nucleotides: TGTGCCTGGAGCACAAGGGGGCGCATCACCGGGGAGCTGTTTTTT. It specifies CAWSTRGRITGELFF.

This sequence joins TRBV27 and TRBJ1-1, with TRBD1 as a possible D gene (5 bases). Trimming removed 3 bases at V and 1 base at J, with 6 bases between. CDR3 length: 13 amino acids. The germline V gene encodes CDR1 MNHEY and CDR2 SMNVEV (reference sequence). This CDR3 reads CASSFQGNTEAFF. The CDR3 DNA follows: TGTGCCAGCAGTTTCCAGGGGAACACTGAAGCTTTCTTT.

The chain couples TRBV14 to TRBJ2-5; TRBD1 is a possible D gene (6 bases). Germline CDR1 reads SGHDN; CDR2 reads FVKESK. V was cut by 4 bases and J by 5 bases, with 14 bases left in between. The CDR3 has 14 residues. The CDR3 spells CASSRQTGPETQYF. DNA of the CDR3: TGTGCCAGCAGCCGCCAAACAGGGCCCGAGACCCAGTACTTC. Based on the CDR3 plus reference TRBV14 and TRBJ2-5, the full variable domain is EAGVTQFPSHSVIEKGQTVTLRCDPISGHDNLYWYRRVMGKEIKFLLHFVKESKQDESGMPNNRFLAERTGGTYSTLKVQPAELEDSGVYFCASSRQTGPETQYFGPGTRLLVL.

This chain uses TRBV7-3 with TRBJ2-1, with TRBD2 matching 7 bases. Per germline, CDR1 SGHTA and CDR2 FQGTGA. This CDR3 has 15 residues. After removal of 2 bases from V and 5 bases from J, the junction contained 6 bases not matched to a gene. The CDR3 protein is CASSLGTNANNEQFF. CDR3 bases: TGTGCCAGCAGCTTAGGGACTAATGCTAACAATGAGCAGTTCTTC.

The rearrangement links TRBV2 to TRBJ1-1, with no clear D. Germline values: CDR1 SNHLY, CDR2 FYNNEI. CDR3 length: 15 amino acids. V gave up 1 base and J gave up 10 bases, with 19 bases separating them. The CDR3 loop is CASSEGRLPVLVAFF. The CDR3 coding sequence is TGTGCCAGCAGTGAAGGCAGGTTGCCGGTACTGGTAGCTTTCTTT.

With regard to this clone: This CDR3 is also generated by other DNA sequences in the sample. The rearrangement links TRBV30 to TRBJ1-6; no firm D call. Per germline, CDR1 GTSNPN and CDR2 SVGIG (reference sequence). The germline V and J ends were trimmed by 2 bases and 12 bases, with 23 bases remaining between them. The CDR3 spans 16 residues. The CDR3 here is CAWSPPAGRAARPLHF. Here the CDR3 DNA reads TGTGCCTGGAGTCCCCCCGCCGGGAGGGCGGCTCGACCCCTCCACTTT. Complete variable domain (other parts from reference TRBV30 and TRBJ1-6): SQTIHQWPATLVQPVGSPLSLECTVEGTSNPNLYWYRQAAGRGLQLLFYSVGIGQISSEVPQNLSASRPQDRQFILSSKKLLLSDSGFYLCAWSPPAGRAARPLHFGNGTRLTVT.

This clone was seen a few times. The chain employs TRBV29-1 and TRBJ2-1; 7 bases map to TRBD2. This CDR3 comprises 14 residues. Trimming took 3 bases from V and 1 from J; bases not matched to a gene: 3. Germline-derived CDR1 and CDR2 are SQVTM and ANQGSEA. DNA for the CDR3: TGCAGCGTTGATCAGGGAGGGTCCTACAATGAGCAGTTCTTC. Its protein is CSVDQGGSYNEQFF.

V usage is TRBV30 and J usage is TRBJ2-2, with 8 nucleotides matching TRBD2. The CDR3 covers 15 residues. Germline trimming cut 8 bases from V and 4 bases from J; bases unmatched to any gene: 12. Germline CDR1 GTSNPN, CDR2 SVGIG (reference sequence). Written as DNA, the CDR3 is TGTGCCCGGGGGGGAGGGGGGCCGACCACCGGGGAGCTGTTTTTT. Its protein is CARGGGGPTTGELFF.

The J gene is TRBJ1-1, the V gene TRBV29-1; D ambiguous. From germline, CDR1 is SQVTM and CDR2 ANQGSEA. The CDR3 is made up of 13 amino acids. Trimming left V 6 bases short and J 0 bases short, with 11 bases between. CDR3 DNA: TGCAGCGTAAAGACAACGATGAACACTGAAGCTTTCTTT. As protein: CSVKTTMNTEAFF.

This chain uses TRBV11-2 with TRBJ2-1; no clear D. The CDR3 covers 12 residues. Germline loops: CDR1 SGHAT, CDR2 FQNNGV. V lost 5 bases, J lost 9 bases, and 11 bases lay in between. CDR3 sequence: CASSLVQVEQFF. CDR3 nucleotides: TGTGCCAGCAGCCTGGTGCAGGTTGAGCAGTTCTTC.

This clone has just a few counts. CDR3 loop: CASPRVAGDTQYF. The CDR3 region has the DNA TGTGCCAGCCCCAGGGTTGCTGGAGATACGCAGTATTTT. J is TRBJ2-3 and V is TRBV6-1; D may be TRBD1 (5 bases). V was shortened by 8 bases and J by 5 bases, with 14 bases between the two germline ends. CDR3 size: 13 residues. The germline V gene has CDR1 MNHNS and CDR2 SASEGT.

This clone came up a few times. This sequence joins TRBV7-2 and TRBJ2-1; 11 nucleotides line up with TRBD2. The V segment lost 1 base and the J segment 0 bases; nucleotides outside the gene matches: 5. The CDR3 is 18 residues long. CDR1 is SGHTA, CDR2 FQGNSA, per germline. CDR3 loop: CASSLGTSGFSSYNEQFF. The CDR3 DNA is TGTGCCAGCAGCTTAGGGACTAGCGGGTTCAGCTCCTACAATGAGCAGTTCTTC.

This clone was seen more than once but under ten times. The CDR3 loop is CASSFFGGSSTDTQYF. CDR3 in DNA: TGTGCCAGCAGCTTTTTTGGGGGGTCCAGCACAGATACGCAGTATTTT. This chain joins TRBV13 and TRBJ2-3; TRBD2 might be the D (6 bases). Looked up from germline, CDR1 is PRHDT and CDR2 is FYEKMQ (reference sequence). The CDR3 runs to 16 residues. The germline V and J ends were trimmed by 3 bases and 0 bases, with 13 bases remaining between them. The variable domain in full, completed from reference TRBV13 and TRBJ2-3, reads AAGVIQSPRHLIKEKRETATLKCYPIPRHDTVYWYQQGPGQDPQFLISFYEKMQSDKGSIPDRFSAQQFSDYHSELNMSSLELGDSALYFCASSFFGGSSTDTQYFGPGTRLTVL.

This clone occurred once. This chain connects TRBV7-6 to TRBJ1-3, with no clear D. CDR3 length: 15 residues. V was clipped by 1 base and J by 5 bases, with 12 bases between them. Per germline, CDR1 SGHVS and CDR2 FNYEAQ. This chain's CDR3 is CASSLGGKVRNTIYF. The DNA of the CDR3 is TGTGCCAGCAGCTTAGGAGGGAAAGTTAGAAACACCATATATTTT.

CDR3 residues: CASSVDHEGDTIYF. The CDR3 DNA is TGTGCCAGCAGCGTAGATCATGAGGGAGACACCATATATTTT. This chain connects TRBV9 to TRBJ1-3; D uncertain. From germline, CDR1 is SGDLS and CDR2 YYNGEE. Trimming removed 0 bases from V and 8 bases from J, with 12 bases in between. This CDR3 has 14 residues.

CDR3 loop: CAWGPGTDTQYF. The CDR3 DNA reads TGTGCCTGGGGCCCAGGCACAGATACGCAGTATTTT. The V gene is TRBV30, the J gene TRBJ2-3; D gene uncertain. V shed 5 bases and J shed 1 base, with 7 bases lying between them. Germline V gene lookup returns CDR1 GTSNPN and CDR2 SVGIG (reference sequence). This CDR3 spans 12 amino acids.

This rearrangement joins TRBV9 to TRBJ2-1; TRBD2 matches at 10 bases. This CDR3 is 15 amino acids long. The J segment lost 8 bases and the V segment lost 4 bases, leaving 9 bases of the junction unmatched. Looked up from germline, CDR1 is SGDLS and CDR2 is YYNGEE. The CDR3 is CASSSLAGGGDEQFF. The CDR3 DNA reads as TGTGCCAGCAGCTCATTAGCGGGGGGAGGCGATGAGCAGTTCTTC.

This clone turned up a few times. The rearrangement uses TRBV7-9 and TRBJ1-4; no firm D call. Germline CDR1 is SEHNR and CDR2 is FQNEAQ (reference sequence). V lost 4 bases and J lost 4, with 10 bases in between. The CDR3 runs to 14 residues. The CDR3 protein is CASSYTAINEKLFF. The DNA for the CDR3 is TGTGCCAGCAGCTACACAGCTATTAATGAAAAACTGTTTTTT.

The sample holds a few counts of this clone. This chain connects TRBV7-9 to TRBJ2-7; D ambiguous. In germline, CDR1 is SEHNR, CDR2 FQNEAQ (reference sequence). V was cut by 5 bases and J by 2 bases, with 13 bases left in between. The CDR3 has 14 amino acids. For the CDR3, the DNA is TGTGCCAGCAGCCTCCGCACAGTCACCTACGAGCAGTACTTC. This gives the protein CASSLRTVTYEQYF.

The chain carries TRBV10-3 and TRBJ2-7, with a tentative D call TRBD2 (6 bases). This CDR3 region has 14 residues. V was trimmed by 6 bases and J by 7 bases, leaving 19 bases between them. The germline V gene encodes CDR1 ENHRY and CDR2 SYGVKD. CDR3 sequence (DNA): TGTGCCATCAGCCCAGGGTCCGGCCGGGGGGAGCAGTACTTC. It yields the protein CAISPGSGRGEQYF.

DNA for the CDR3: TGTGCCAGCAGTTACCCAGGGGGAGGCTACAATGAGCAGTTCTTC. Translating gives CASSYPGGGYNEQFF. The V call is TRBV6-6, the J call TRBJ2-1, with a weak D call TRBD1 (7 bases). Deletions cut 2 bases from V and 3 bases from J, with 11 bases between. This CDR3 region has 15 residues. Germline CDR1 and CDR2: MNHNY and SVGAGI (reference sequence).

This chain joins TRBV6-1 and TRBJ1-4; TRBD1 is a possible D gene (5 bases). Germline CDR1 is MNHNS and CDR2 is SASEGT. This CDR3 region has 15 residues. Trimming left V 5 bases short and J 2 bases short, with 12 bases between. The CDR3 sequence is CASSPPQATNEKLFF. The CDR3 DNA follows: TGTGCCAGCAGTCCCCCACAGGCGACTAATGAAAAACTGTTTTTT.

In DNA form, the CDR3 reads TGTGCCAGCAGCCCCGGGTGGGAGTATAATTCACCCCTCCACTTT. Amino acid sequence: CASSPGWEYNSPLHF. The chain couples TRBV2 to TRBJ1-6, with D unresolved. Trimming stripped 6 bases from V and 4 bases from J, with 13 bases between. Germline lookup yields CDR1 SNHLY and CDR2 FYNNEI. The CDR3 consists of 15 residues.

The rearrangement uses TRBV2 and TRBJ2-2, with D hard to call. V was cut by 4 bases and J by 4 bases, with 13 bases left in between. Germline V gene sequence: CDR1 SNHLY, CDR2 FYNNEI. The CDR3 extends over 15 amino acids. The CDR3 protein is CASSGHIRSTGELFF. The CDR3 DNA sequence: TGTGCCAGCAGTGGACATATCAGAAGCACCGGGGAGCTGTTTTTT.

The gene calls are TRBV5-4 and TRBJ2-3; 14 bases fit TRBD2. V dropped 4 bases and J dropped 0; count of bases not matched to a gene: 10. CDR3 length: 19 amino acids. The germline gives CDR1 SGHNT, CDR2 YYREEE (reference sequence). The CDR3 loop is CASSPGLAGAYPSTDTQYF. In nucleotides, the CDR3 is TGTGCCAGCAGCCCGGGACTAGCGGGGGCCTACCCCAGCACAGATACGCAGTATTTT.